The source of this TCR beta chain is a study of OX40 agonist ivuxolimab in advanced cancers. Study overall: At doses from 0.01 to 10 mg/kg, patients were given intravenous ivuxolimab every 2 weeks. Antecedent anti-PD-1, anti-PD-L1 or anti-CTLA-4 therapy was permissible, with roughly 36% having received some. Patients achieving partial responses numbered three: one hepatocellular carcinoma case and two cutaneous melanoma cases.

This CDR3 is 14 amino acids long. The germline V gene has CDR1 SGHVS and CDR2 FNYEAQ. The junction had 8 bases not matched to a gene; V was cut back by 5 bases and J by 5 bases. The assay was immunoSEQ multiplex PCR, and TCRdb's table has in-frame clones only and misses some. The sample consists of about 63,000 clones, approximately 92% of them appearing once. This specimen was CD4+ or CD8+ T cells sorted from blood, taken in a trial of the OX40 agonist ivuxolimab. This sequence was found in an adult with an advanced solid tumor such as melanoma, head and neck, liver or kidney cancer. The V and J genes are TRBV7-6 and TRBJ2-5; TRBD2 agrees at 7 bases. CDR3 DNA: TGTGCCAGCAGCCCCCGGACTAGTAGGGAGACCCAGTACTTC. This codes for CASSPRTSRETQYF.